Each of the 25 T cell receptor beta chains below was sequenced from the same sample in a study of cytomegalovirus exposure and HLA in healthy donors. Vbeta (60) and Jbeta (13) primers were used in the PCR. Generated by immunoSEQ multiplex PCR, the TCRdb table keeps only in-frame clones and is missing some. This table has more than 90,000 clones, under 80% appearing once. Source material: PBMCs. Source of these receptors: a human donor in good health.

The chain uses TRBV14 and TRBJ2-2; 7 positions match TRBD1. This CDR3 comprises 16 residues. The V gene end was trimmed by 0 bases and the J gene end by 6 bases; junction bases not matched to a gene: 7. Germline values: CDR1 SGHDN, CDR2 FVKESK. The DNA of the CDR3 is TGTGCCAGCAGCCAAGAAACCCCCAGGGGGTCCGGGGAGCTGTTTTTT. This gives the protein CASSQETPRGSGELFF.

CDR3 nucleotides: TGCGCCAGCAGCCAAGTCTGGGGCAGTTACACAGATACGCAGTATTTT. It is translated as CASSQVWGSYTDTQYF. V and J are TRBV4-3 and TRBJ2-3, with D possibly TRBD1 on 5 matching bases. There are 16 residues in the CDR3. Germline CDR1 reads LGHNA; CDR2 reads YSLEER. With 1 base removed from V and 2 bases from J, the gap between germline ends came to 13 bases.

This chain uses TRBV30 with TRBJ2-3, with 7 bases matching TRBD2. Germline trimming cut 3 bases from V and 4 bases from J; bases unmatched to any gene: 10. The CDR3 extends over 15 amino acids. Germline assignment: CDR1 GTSNPN and CDR2 SVGIG (reference sequence). The CDR3 DNA is TGTGCCTGGAGGGGCCTTTGGGGAGGGCCAGATACGCAGTATTTT. Protein sequence: CAWRGLWGGPDTQYF.

V usage is TRBV7-9 and J usage is TRBJ1-2; D possibly corresponds to TRBD1 (5 bases). Germline V gives CDR1 SEHNR, CDR2 FQNEAQ (reference sequence). Trimming left V 0 bases short and J 6 bases short, with 11 bases between. This CDR3 spans 14 amino acids. The CDR3 here is CASSLAGGVNGYTF. The CDR3 bases are TGTGCCAGCAGCTTAGCGGGAGGGGTAAATGGCTACACCTTC.

CDR3 DNA: TGTGCCAGCAGCTTAAACACAGGGGGCGCTAGTCGCTACTATGGCTACACCTTC. Amino acids: CASSLNTGGASRYYGYTF. This rearrangement joins TRBV11-2 to TRBJ1-2; the match to TRBD1 covers 9 bases. The CDR3 has 18 amino acids. V was clipped by 2 bases and J by 3 bases; unmatched bases: 13. Germline V CDR1 and CDR2: SGHAT, FQNNGV.

The chain joins TRBV6-6 to TRBJ1-4, with 8 bases matching TRBD1. Germline trimming cut 2 bases from V and 8 bases from J; bases unmatched to any gene: 1. Germline V gene lookup returns CDR1 MNHNY and CDR2 SVGAGI (reference sequence). The CDR3 extends over 13 amino acids. CDR3 residues: CASSYRQGEKLFF. CDR3 DNA sequence: TGTGCCAGCAGTTACAGACAGGGGGAAAAACTGTTTTTT.

This clone was seen a few times. V and J are TRBV30 and TRBJ1-6, with no clear D. Germline V gives CDR1 GTSNPN, CDR2 SVGIG (reference sequence). This CDR3 contains 12 residues. V lost 3 bases, J lost 8 bases, and 8 bases lay in between. The CDR3 DNA follows: TGTGCCTGGAGCCTCGGGGATTCACCCCTCCACTTT. Amino acid sequence: CAWSLGDSPLHF.

Only one count was recorded for this clone. In DNA, the CDR3 is TGTGCCATCAGCCTAGAGGCATATGGCTACACCTTC. As protein: CAISLEAYGYTF. V is TRBV10-3 and J is TRBJ1-2; the D is unclear. The length of the CDR3 is 12 residues. From germline, CDR1 is ENHRY and CDR2 SYGVKD. V lost 6 bases, J lost 5 bases, and 10 bases lay in between.

V and J are TRBV5-1 and TRBJ2-5; D gene uncertain. CDR1 is SGHRS, CDR2 YFSETQ, per germline. The CDR3 length is 14 residues. With 0 bases removed from V and 1 base from J, the gap between germline ends came to 7 bases. DNA for the CDR3: TGCGCCAGCAGCTTGGGTGGCTCCCAAGAGACCCAGTACTTC. This sequence encodes CASSLGGSQETQYF.

V usage is TRBV29-1 and J usage is TRBJ2-1; 7 nucleotides line up with TRBD2. V dropped 3 bases and J dropped 10; count of bases not matched to a gene: 12. The CDR3 runs 14 residues. Germline V lookup: CDR1 SQVTM, CDR2 ANQGSEA. CDR3 nucleotides: TGCAGCGTTGATGGAGCGGGGTTTCAAGGGGAGCAGTTCTTC. This translates into CSVDGAGFQGEQFF.

The chain recombines TRBV30 with TRBJ2-7; maybe TRBD2 (6 bases). Germline values: CDR1 GTSNPN, CDR2 SVGIG (reference sequence). V gave up 0 bases and J gave up 7 bases, with 16 bases separating them. This CDR3 spans 14 amino acids. CDR3 sequence: CAWSVGAQAGEQYF. In nucleotides, the CDR3 is TGTGCCTGGAGTGTAGGCGCCCAGGCGGGGGAGCAGTACTTC.

The chain uses TRBV27 and TRBJ1-2; a possible D gene is TRBD1 (6 bases). Germline-derived CDR1 and CDR2 are MNHEY and SMNVEV (reference sequence). This CDR3 spans 16 amino acids. The ends were cut back, 4 bases at V and 2 bases at J, with 17 bases in the middle. The CDR3 region has the DNA TGTGCCAGCAGTTCCAGGACGTGGGGGCTCAACTATGGCTACACCTTC. It is translated as CASSSRTWGLNYGYTF.

The chain joins TRBV6-5 to TRBJ2-5; no definite D call. Germline CDR1 reads MNHEY; CDR2 reads SVGAGI. The CDR3 is 11 amino acids. V lost 7 bases to trimming and J lost 4 bases, with 7 bases between them. The CDR3 DNA sequence: TGTGCCAGCATTAAATTAGAGACCCAGTACTTC. This sequence encodes CASIKLETQYF.

The chain joins TRBV6-1 to TRBJ1-5; the D is unclear. Germline V CDR1 and CDR2: MNHNS, SASEGT. There are 15 residues in the CDR3. The V end lost 4 bases, the J end lost 0 bases, and 10 bases lay between the germline ends. CDR3: CASSGVSNSNQPQHF. The CDR3 DNA is TGTGCCAGCAGTGGAGTGTCTAATAGCAATCAGCCCCAGCATTTT.

The chain carries TRBV6-1 and TRBJ1-2, with 10 bases aligning to TRBD1. The germline CDR1 and CDR2 sequences are MNHNS and SASEGT. Losses at the gene ends were 3 bases for V and 8 bases for J; bases not matched to a gene: 6. The CDR3 loop spans 14 amino acids. The CDR3 DNA sequence: TGTGCCAGCAGTGACAGACAGGGGGCGCGGGGCTACACCTTC. Amino acids: CASSDRQGARGYTF.

The chain joins TRBV2 to TRBJ2-7; unclear D gene. This CDR3 is 12 amino acids long. Trimming shortened V by 5 bases and J by 3 bases, and 8 bases separated the two germline ends. Germline lookup yields CDR1 SNHLY and CDR2 FYNNEI. DNA for the CDR3: TGTGCCAGCAGTCCACCCGGCTACGAGCAGTACTTC. As protein: CASSPPGYEQYF. The whole variable domain, filled in from reference TRBV2 and TRBJ2-7, reads EPEVTQTPSHQVTQMGQEVILRCVPISNHLYFYWYRQILGQKVEFLVSFYNNEISEKSEIFDDQFSVERPDGSNFTLKIRSTKLEDSAMYFCASSPPGYEQYFGPGTRLTVT.

V and J are TRBV29-1 and TRBJ1-2; D may be TRBD1 (5 bases). The CDR3 contains 15 residues. V lost 2 bases and J lost 3, with 16 bases in between. The V gene's germline CDR1 is SQVTM and CDR2 ANQGSEA. The CDR3 DNA sequence: TGCAGCGTTGAACTCTCGGTGGGGCGAGACTATGGCTACACCTTC. Its translation: CSVELSVGRDYGYTF.

The chain joins TRBV7-2 to TRBJ2-1; the D gene is possibly TRBD2 (6 bases). The germline CDR1 and CDR2 sequences are SGHTA and FQGNSA. Trimming removed 6 bases at V and 8 bases at J, with 20 bases between. The CDR3 is 15 residues long. CDR3 nucleotide sequence: TGTGCCAGCAGACCGTCTACGGGGGTTGGGGATGAGCAGTTCTTC. This sequence encodes CASRPSTGVGDEQFF.

This chain's CDR3 is CASLGTGGWKAFF. The CDR3 DNA reads TGTGCCAGCCTAGGGACAGGGGGCTGGAAAGCTTTCTTT. The chain couples TRBV18 to TRBJ1-1; 12 bases are shared with TRBD1. V shed 8 bases and J 9 bases; nucleotides not matched to a gene: 7. The V gene's germline CDR1 is KGHSH and CDR2 LQKENI. There are 13 residues in the CDR3.

The CDR3 region is CSARQGYGYTF. The CDR3 nucleotides are TGCAGTGCTAGGCAGGGTTATGGCTACACCTTC. The rearrangement links TRBV20-1 to TRBJ1-2; D is perhaps TRBD1 (5 bases). V was cut by 3 bases and J by 5 bases, with 7 bases left in between. The CDR3 loop spans 11 amino acids. Germline CDR1 DFQATT, CDR2 SNEGSKA (reference sequence).

The chain is built from TRBV9 and TRBJ1-2, with 11 bases identical to TRBD1. CDR3 length equals 18 residues. Germline V lookup: CDR1 SGDLS, CDR2 YYNGEE. J gave up 2 bases and V 0 bases, and 9 bases lay outside the gene matches. The CDR3 DNA is TGTGCCAGCAGCGTAGGGGGAGGAGGGACAGGGGGAAACTATGGCTACACCTTC. Amino acid sequence: CASSVGGGGTGGNYGYTF.

V and J are TRBV11-2 and TRBJ2-3; D is possibly TRBD2 (6 bases). The ends were cut back, 5 bases at V and 7 bases at J, with 16 bases in the middle. The germline CDR1 and CDR2 sequences are SGHAT and FQNNGV. This CDR3 has 14 amino acids. The CDR3, as DNA: TGTGCCAGCAGCCCATCTGGAGGGCAGAATACGCAGTATTTT. Its translation: CASSPSGGQNTQYF.

This chain links TRBV11-3 with TRBJ2-7; the D is unclear. V was clipped by 4 bases and J by 3 bases, with 4 bases between them. The CDR3 runs to 11 residues. Germline V lookup: CDR1 SGHNT, CDR2 YENEEA. CDR3 in DNA: TGTGCCAGCAGCTCCGGCTACGAGCAGTACTTC. Its translation: CASSSGYEQYF.

The chain uses TRBV19 and TRBJ2-1; TRBD1 matches 8 bases. Germline loops: CDR1 LNHDA, CDR2 SQIVND (reference sequence). This CDR3 has 14 residues. The V segment lost 3 bases and the J segment 6 bases; nucleotides outside the gene matches: 4. CDR3 sequence reads: CASSIVQGGNEQFF. In DNA, the CDR3 is TGTGCCAGTAGTATTGTACAGGGGGGCAATGAGCAGTTCTTC.

In its sample, this clone was seen once. V is TRBV10-3 and J is TRBJ2-5; 8 bases are a match to TRBD2. Germline V gene sequence: CDR1 ENHRY, CDR2 SYGVKD. Trimming took 5 bases from V and 4 from J; bases not matched to a gene: 15. The CDR3 is made up of 17 amino acids. CDR3 nucleotides: TGTGCCATCAGTCGTCATAGCGGGATGTTACGGCGAGAGACCCAGTACTTC. Translating it yields CAISRHSGMLRRETQYF.